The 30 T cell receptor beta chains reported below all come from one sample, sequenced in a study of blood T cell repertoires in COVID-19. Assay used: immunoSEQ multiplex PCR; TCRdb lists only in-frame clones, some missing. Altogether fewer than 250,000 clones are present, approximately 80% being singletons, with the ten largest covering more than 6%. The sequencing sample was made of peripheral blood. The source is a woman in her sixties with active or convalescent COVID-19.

CDR3 sequence: CASSPVGSNYGYTF. The CDR3 DNA follows: TGTGCCAGCAGTCCGGTGGGGAGTAACTATGGCTACACCTTC. The chain recombines TRBV2 with TRBJ1-2, with unresolved D. V was shortened by 5 bases and J by 1 base, with 11 bases between the two germline ends. Germline V gives CDR1 SNHLY, CDR2 FYNNEI. CDR3 length equals 14 residues.

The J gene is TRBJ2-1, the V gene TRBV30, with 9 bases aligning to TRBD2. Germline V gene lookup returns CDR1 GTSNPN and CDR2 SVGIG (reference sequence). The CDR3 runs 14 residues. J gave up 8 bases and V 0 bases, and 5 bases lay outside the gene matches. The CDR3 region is CAWSVLAGIDEQFF. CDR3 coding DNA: TGTGCCTGGAGTGTCCTAGCGGGAATAGATGAGCAGTTCTTC.

CDR3 nucleotides: TGTGCCAGCAGCCAATCCCTAATAGCCAAAAACATTCAGTACTTC. Encoded protein: CASSQSLIAKNIQYF. The rearrangement joins TRBV14 to TRBJ2-4; no firm D call. V was pared by 2 bases and J by 0 bases, with 8 bases between. The germline CDR1 and CDR2 sequences are SGHDN and FVKESK. This CDR3 has 15 amino acids.

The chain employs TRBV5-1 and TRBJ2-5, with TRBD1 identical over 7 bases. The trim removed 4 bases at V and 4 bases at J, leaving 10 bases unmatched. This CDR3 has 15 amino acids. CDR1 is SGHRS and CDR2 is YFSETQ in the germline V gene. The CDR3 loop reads CASSDLGGARETQYF. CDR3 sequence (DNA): TGCGCCAGCAGCGATCTAGGGGGCGCTCGAGAGACCCAGTACTTC.

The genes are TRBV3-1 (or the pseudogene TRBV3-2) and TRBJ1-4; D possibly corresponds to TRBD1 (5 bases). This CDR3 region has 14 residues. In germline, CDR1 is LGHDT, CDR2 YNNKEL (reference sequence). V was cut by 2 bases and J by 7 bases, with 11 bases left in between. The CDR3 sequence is CASSQTRTSEKLFF. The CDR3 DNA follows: TGTGCCAGCAGCCAAACCCGGACAAGTGAAAAACTGTTTTTT.

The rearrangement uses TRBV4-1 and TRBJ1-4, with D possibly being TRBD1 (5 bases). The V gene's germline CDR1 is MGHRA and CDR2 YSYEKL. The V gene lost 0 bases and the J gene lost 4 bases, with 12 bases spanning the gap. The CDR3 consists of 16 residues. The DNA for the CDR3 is TGCGCCAGCAGCCAAGATTCAGGGTCCCTTAATGAAAAACTGTTTTTT. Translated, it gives CASSQDSGSLNEKLFF.

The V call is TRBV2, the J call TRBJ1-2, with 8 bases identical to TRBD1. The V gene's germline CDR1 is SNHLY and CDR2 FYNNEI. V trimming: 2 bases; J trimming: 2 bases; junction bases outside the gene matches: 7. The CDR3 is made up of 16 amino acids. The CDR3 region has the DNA TGTGCCAGCAGTGAAAGCAGGGGGCAGGGGAACTATGGCTACACCTTC. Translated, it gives CASSESRGQGNYGYTF.

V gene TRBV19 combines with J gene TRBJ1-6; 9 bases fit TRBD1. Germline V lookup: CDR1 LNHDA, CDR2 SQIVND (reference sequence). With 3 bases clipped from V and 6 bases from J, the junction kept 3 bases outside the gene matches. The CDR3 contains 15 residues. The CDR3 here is CASSIRQGVNSPLHF. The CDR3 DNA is TGTGCCAGTAGTATTCGACAGGGGGTTAATTCACCCCTCCACTTT.

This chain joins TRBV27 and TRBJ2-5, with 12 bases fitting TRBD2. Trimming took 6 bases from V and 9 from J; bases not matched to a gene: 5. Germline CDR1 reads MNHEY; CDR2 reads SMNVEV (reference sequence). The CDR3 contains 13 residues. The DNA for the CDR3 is TGTGCCAGCAGGCTAGCGGGGGGGGCGGCCCAGTACTTC. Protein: CASRLAGGAAQYF.

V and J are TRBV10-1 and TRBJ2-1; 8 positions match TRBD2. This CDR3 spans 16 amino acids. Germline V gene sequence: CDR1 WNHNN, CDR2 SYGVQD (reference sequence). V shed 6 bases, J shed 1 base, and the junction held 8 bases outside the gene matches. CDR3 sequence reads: CASSPGVAGSYNEQFF. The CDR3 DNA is TGCGCCAGCAGCCCCGGGGTAGCGGGGTCCTACAATGAGCAGTTCTTC.

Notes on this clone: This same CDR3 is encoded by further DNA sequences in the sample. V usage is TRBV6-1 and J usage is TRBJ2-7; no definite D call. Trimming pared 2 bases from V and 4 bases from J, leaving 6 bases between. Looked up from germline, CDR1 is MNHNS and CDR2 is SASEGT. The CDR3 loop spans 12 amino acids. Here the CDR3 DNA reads TGTGCCAGCAGTGAACCCGGGTACGAGCAGTACGTC. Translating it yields CASSEPGYEQYV.

CDR3 region: CASGGLAKNIQYF. The CDR3 DNA follows: TGTGCCAGTGGAGGACTAGCCAAAAACATTCAGTACTTC. The rearrangement uses TRBV27 and TRBJ2-4; perhaps TRBD2 as D (5 bases). Germline V lookup: CDR1 MNHEY, CDR2 SMNVEV (reference sequence). The CDR3 covers 13 residues. V lost 9 bases and J lost 0, with 9 bases in between.

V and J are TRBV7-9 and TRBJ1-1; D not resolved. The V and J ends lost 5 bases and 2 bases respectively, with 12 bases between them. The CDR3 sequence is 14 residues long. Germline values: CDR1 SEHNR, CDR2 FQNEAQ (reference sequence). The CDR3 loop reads CASSVPSSNTEAFF. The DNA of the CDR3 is TGTGCCAGCAGCGTACCCAGTAGCAACACTGAAGCTTTCTTT.

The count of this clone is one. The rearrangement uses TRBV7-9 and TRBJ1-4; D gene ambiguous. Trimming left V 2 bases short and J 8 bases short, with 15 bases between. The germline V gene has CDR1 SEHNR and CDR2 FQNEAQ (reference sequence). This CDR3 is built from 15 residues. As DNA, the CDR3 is TGTGCCAGCAGCTTAAGTAGTTCCCTCGGGGAAAAACTGTTTTTT. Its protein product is CASSLSSSLGEKLFF.

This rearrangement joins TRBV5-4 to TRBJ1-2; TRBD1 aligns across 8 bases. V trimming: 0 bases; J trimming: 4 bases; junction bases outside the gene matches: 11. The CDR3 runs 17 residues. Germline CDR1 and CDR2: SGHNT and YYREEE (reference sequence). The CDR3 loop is CASSLGQGTQLGYGYTF. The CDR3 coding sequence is TGTGCCAGCAGCTTGGGACAGGGGACCCAACTGGGCTATGGCTACACCTTC.

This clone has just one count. CDR3 protein: CASSWDREKLFF. As DNA, the CDR3 is TGTGCCAGCAGCTGGGACAGGGAAAAACTGTTTTTT. The chain uses TRBV5-4 and TRBJ1-4, with 8 bases matching TRBD1. The CDR3 spans 12 residues. J gave up 8 bases and V 3 bases, and 0 bases lay outside the gene matches. Germline CDR1 is SGHNT and CDR2 is YYREEE (reference sequence).

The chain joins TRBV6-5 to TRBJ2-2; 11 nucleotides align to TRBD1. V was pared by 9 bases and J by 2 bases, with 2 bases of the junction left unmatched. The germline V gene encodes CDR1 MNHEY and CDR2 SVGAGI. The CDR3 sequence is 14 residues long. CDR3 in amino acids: CASRTGGNTGELFF. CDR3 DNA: TGTGCCAGTAGGACAGGGGGCAACACCGGGGAGCTGTTTTTT.

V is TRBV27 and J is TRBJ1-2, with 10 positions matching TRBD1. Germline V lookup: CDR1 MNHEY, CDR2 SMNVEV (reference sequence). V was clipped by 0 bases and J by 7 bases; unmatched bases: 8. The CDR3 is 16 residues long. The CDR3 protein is CASSLSLGQGTGGYTF. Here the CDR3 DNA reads TGTGCCAGCAGTTTATCTCTGGGACAGGGGACGGGTGGCTACACCTTC.

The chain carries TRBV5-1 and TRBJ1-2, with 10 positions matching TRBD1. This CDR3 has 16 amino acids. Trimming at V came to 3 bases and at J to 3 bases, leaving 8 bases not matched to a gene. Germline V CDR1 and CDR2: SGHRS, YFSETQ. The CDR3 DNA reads TGCGCCAGCAGCTACACGGGACAGGGGCAGGACTATGGCTACACCTTC. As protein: CASSYTGQGQDYGYTF.

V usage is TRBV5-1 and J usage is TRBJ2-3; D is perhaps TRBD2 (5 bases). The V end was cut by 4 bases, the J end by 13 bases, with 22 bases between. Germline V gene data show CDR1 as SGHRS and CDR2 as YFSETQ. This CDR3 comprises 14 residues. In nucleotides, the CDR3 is TGCGCCAGCAGCCCGGATGCCCGGGGAACAGAAGAGTATTTT. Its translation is CASSPDARGTEEYF.

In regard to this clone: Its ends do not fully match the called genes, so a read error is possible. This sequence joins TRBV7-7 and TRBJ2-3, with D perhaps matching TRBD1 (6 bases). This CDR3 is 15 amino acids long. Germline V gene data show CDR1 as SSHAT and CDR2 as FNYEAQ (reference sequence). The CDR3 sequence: CASSLGGGPSDTQYF. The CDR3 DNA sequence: TGTGCTAGCAGCTTAGGTGGGGGCCCCTCAGATACGCAGTATTTT.

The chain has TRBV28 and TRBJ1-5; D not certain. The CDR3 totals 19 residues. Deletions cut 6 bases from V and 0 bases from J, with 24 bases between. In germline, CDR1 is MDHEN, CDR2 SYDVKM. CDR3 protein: CASSPRPGKRLYSNQPQHF. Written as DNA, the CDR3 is TGTGCCAGCAGCCCCCGGCCCGGTAAGAGACTCTATAGCAATCAGCCCCAGCATTTT. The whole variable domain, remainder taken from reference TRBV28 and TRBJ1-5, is DVKVTQSSRYLVKRTGEKVFLECVQDMDHENMFWYRQDPGLGLRLIYFSYDVKMKEKGDIPEGYSVSREKKERFSLILESASTNQTSMYLCASSPRPGKRLYSNQPQHFGDGTRLSIL.

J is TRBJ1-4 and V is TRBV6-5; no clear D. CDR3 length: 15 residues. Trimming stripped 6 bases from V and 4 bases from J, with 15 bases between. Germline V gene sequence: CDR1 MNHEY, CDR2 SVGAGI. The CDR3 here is CASSPGGSLNEKLFF. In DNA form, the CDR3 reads TGTGCCAGCAGCCCGGGAGGCAGTCTTAATGAAAAACTGTTTTTT.

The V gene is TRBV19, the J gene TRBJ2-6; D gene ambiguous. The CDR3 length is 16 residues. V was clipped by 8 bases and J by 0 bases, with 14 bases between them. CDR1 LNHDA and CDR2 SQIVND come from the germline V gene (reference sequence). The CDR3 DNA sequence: TGTGCCAGTCTCCCCCACAGTCTCTCTGGGGCCAACGTCCTGACTTTC. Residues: CASLPHSLSGANVLTF.

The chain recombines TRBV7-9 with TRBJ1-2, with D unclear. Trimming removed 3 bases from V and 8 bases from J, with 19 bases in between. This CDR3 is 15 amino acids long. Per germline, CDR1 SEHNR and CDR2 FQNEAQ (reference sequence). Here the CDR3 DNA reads TGTGCCAGCAGCTTCTCGGCAACTCAAGGCGGCGGCTACACCTTC. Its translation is CASSFSATQGGGYTF.

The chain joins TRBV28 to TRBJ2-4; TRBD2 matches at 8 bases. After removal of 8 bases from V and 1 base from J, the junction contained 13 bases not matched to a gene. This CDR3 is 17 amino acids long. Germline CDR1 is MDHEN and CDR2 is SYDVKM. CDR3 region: CASHMSGAGGAKNIQYF. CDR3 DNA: TGTGCCAGCCACATGTCAGGTGCGGGGGGTGCCAAAAACATTCAGTACTTC.

The CDR3 DNA sequence: TGCAGCGTCTCATCTACGGGGAGGACAGATACGCAGTATTTT. Residues: CSVSSTGRTDTQYF. The rearrangement joins TRBV29-1 to TRBJ2-3, with D possibly matching TRBD2 (6 bases). The germline gives CDR1 SQVTM, CDR2 ANQGSEA. The CDR3 contains 14 residues. Trimming shortened V by 6 bases and J by 3 bases, and 16 bases separated the two germline ends.

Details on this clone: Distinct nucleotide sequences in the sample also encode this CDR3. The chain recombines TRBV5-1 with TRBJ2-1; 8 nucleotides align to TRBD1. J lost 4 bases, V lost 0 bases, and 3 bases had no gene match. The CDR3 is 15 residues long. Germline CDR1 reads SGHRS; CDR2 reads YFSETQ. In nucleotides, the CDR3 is TGCGCCAGCAGCTTGGGACAGGGGAGGTACAATGAGCAGTTCTTC. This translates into CASSLGQGRYNEQFF.

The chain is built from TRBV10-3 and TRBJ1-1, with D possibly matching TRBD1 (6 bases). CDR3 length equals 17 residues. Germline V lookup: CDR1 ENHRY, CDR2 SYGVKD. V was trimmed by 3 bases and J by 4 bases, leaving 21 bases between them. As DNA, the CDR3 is TGTGCCATCAGTGATTTTGATGCGCTCACAGGGTTCACTGAAGCTTTCTTT. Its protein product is CAISDFDALTGFTEAFF.

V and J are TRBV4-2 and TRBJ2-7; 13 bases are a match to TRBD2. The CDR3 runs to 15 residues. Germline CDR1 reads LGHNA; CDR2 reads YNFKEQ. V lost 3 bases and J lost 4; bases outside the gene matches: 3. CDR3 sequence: CASSHGLAGVYEQYF. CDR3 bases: TGTGCCAGCAGCCACGGACTAGCGGGAGTGTACGAGCAGTACTTC.